This T cell receptor (beta chain) was recovered during a study of shared clonotypes between healthy human individuals (dated by TCRdb to the early 2020s). With respect to the entire study: Three men and a couple of women, aged 18 to 49 years, made up the cohort. Leukapheresis yielded between about 0.85 and 10 billion PBMCs per donor. The study deeply sequenced blood TCR repertoires of roughly five healthy adults to estimate repertoire size and the extent of clonotype sharing between individuals. Per donor, three plates each were used for CD4 naive and CD4 memory, two for CD8 naive, and one for CD8 memory. Libraries were prepared and TCR repertoires were sequenced by different laboratories using diverse techniques, in order to increase sequencing depth and limit assay-specific biases.

TCR CDR3 regions were amplified from genomic DNA by multiplex PCR using the deep immunoSEQ assay. Extracted genomic DNA from each cell subset was distributed evenly across all wells of several immunoSEQ 96-well plates, and each plate was treated as a replicate. For sorted subsets, 150 to 250 ng of genomic DNA, equivalent to around 29,000 T cell genomes, went into each replicate PCR. The purified libraries were quantified using a Qubit 3.0 fluorometer, sized with a Bioanalyzer 2100, and then quantified again using the KAPA Library Quantification kit. A separate single-read 150-cycle Illumina NextSeq 550 flow cell was used to sequence each immunoSEQ 96-well plate. The authors processed their data as follows. Because the immunoSEQ output included only junctional sequences and no quality scores, the filtering could not be the same as the filtering used for full-length reads. To assign V/J genes and CDR3, sequences were annotated using PyIR, a Python wrapper for IgBLAST v1.9, with IMGT germline references. Reads with weak V/J assignments (E-value above 1e-6), missing CDR3, stop codons, out-of-frame junctions, or ambiguous translated residues were removed. V3J clonotypes were defined by identical inferred V gene, J gene, and CDR3 amino acid sequence. Percentage overlap between repertoires was computed as shared unique clonotypes divided by the size of the smaller repertoire. Richness of each repertoire was evaluated using RTK rarefaction, the Chao1 estimator, and Recon v2.1 estimates of unobserved clonotypes. Generation probabilities were computed with OLGA for all TCRbeta clonotypes obtained by the gDNA method from several donors. TCRdb took over this immuneACCESS table, retaining in-frame rearrangements with V and J assigned. Such tables are incomplete; in checked studies, under half of the missing clones stem from an unresolved V gene, and the remainder is unexplained. Clone size and the V and J calls come from that table; the DNA yielded D and trimming. For this sample there are roughly 590,000 clones; nearly 97% appear just once. The top ten clones comprise over 0.09% of the sample.

The investigation overall reported the following: Based on pairwise subsampling, the degree of clonotype sharing among donors was expected to be affected by sequencing depth. Only blood was sampled, and tissue TCR repertoires likely differ from those in blood. Higher generation probabilities were observed for clonotypes shared by all four sorted-subset donors than for non-shared clonotypes. Across four donors, about 5% of naive CD4, approximately 3.5% of naive CD8, about 2.3% of memory CD4, and over 0.35% of memory CD8 clonotypes were shared. Estimated clonotype richness was generally larger for naive than for memory subsets. Even with the large sequencing depth, rarefaction of the sorted-subset datasets indicated that sequencing was incomplete. The small number of donors limited the genetic and exposure-history diversity represented.

In the case of this clone: Its antigen remains unidentified. Base qualities are not recorded, but no much larger clone differs from it by a single base.

For the CD8 naive samples, CD45RO-negative cells were positively selected for CCR7, yielding a CD45RA+CCR7+ population from which TemRA cells were excluded. The donors were healthy, HIV-negative adults with no recently reported acute infections or vaccinations. Only Caucasian adults living in Nashville, Tennessee, USA were represented among the donors. Blood was collected by leukapheresis, and PBMCs were isolated by Ficoll-Histopaque density gradient centrifugation and then cryopreserved in liquid nitrogen vapor phase. Analytical flow cytometry was used to check the purity and quantity of every magnetically sorted T cell population. Genomic DNA was isolated from each sorted fraction and quantified by UV absorbance on a Nanodrop 2000c. Per the germline V gene, MNHEY is the CDR1 and SVGAGI is the CDR2. V and J lose 2 bases and 9 bases, and a span of 14 bases separates them. The CDR3 covers 14 residues, taking in both the cysteine and the phenylalanine. The only DNA kept is the CDR3, 42 bases in frame from the first base.

The sequenced material came from naive CD8+ T cells sorted from blood. The label giving this sample's cell subset or site can be read as: CD45RA+CCR7+. This sequence was found in a woman under 40 in good health. This chain joins TRBV6-5 to TRBJ2-1; the D gene is perhaps TRBD1 or TRBD2, as each covers 5 bases. CDR3 region: CASSYAGIGGEQFF. The bases are TGTGCCAGCAGTTACGCAGGGATTGGAGGTGAGCAGTTCTTC.